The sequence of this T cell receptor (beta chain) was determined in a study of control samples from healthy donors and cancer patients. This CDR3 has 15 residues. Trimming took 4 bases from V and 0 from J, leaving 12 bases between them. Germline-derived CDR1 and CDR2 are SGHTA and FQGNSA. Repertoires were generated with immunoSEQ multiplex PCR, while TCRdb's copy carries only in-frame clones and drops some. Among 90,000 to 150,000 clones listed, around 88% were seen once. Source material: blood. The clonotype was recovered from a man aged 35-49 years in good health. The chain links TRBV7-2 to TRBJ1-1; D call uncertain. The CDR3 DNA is TGTGCCAGCAGCTATCGTTTCAGTATGAACACTGAAGCTTTCTTT. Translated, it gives CASSYRFSMNTEAFF.